This TCR beta chain was observed in a study of Ad26.COV2.S vaccination and SARS-CoV-2 variants. Study-wide background: By the intramuscular route, Ad26.COV2.S was given once, or twice 56 days apart. Broader study findings: The breadth of spike-specific CD8+ and CD4+ T cell responses after vaccination was reportedly substantial.

Worth noting for this clone: As yet, its antigen is unknown.

V gave up 5 bases and J gave up 5 bases, with 21 bases separating them. Germline-derived CDR1 and CDR2 are GTSNPN and SVGIG (reference sequence). The CDR3 has 15 amino acids. The table came from immunoSEQ multiplex PCR; TCRdb's copy has only in-frame clones and leaves some out. This sample has 380,000 or so clones, with roughly 80% found just once. Treatment here: 15 to 20 received Ad26.COV2.S at low or high dose, single or two shots; roughly five received placebo; per-sample allocation not given. All samples were drawn on day 63, counting from the first vaccine or placebo injection. Wuhan-strain SARS-CoV-2 spike was expressed by the Ad26 vector that made up the vaccine.

This TCR came from a person between 18 and 65 years old who received the Ad26.COV2.S COVID-19 vaccine or a placebo. The chain has TRBV30 and TRBJ2-5; weak D call: TRBD1 (6 bases). The starting material was peripheral blood, obtained in a trial of Ad26.COV2.S vaccine versus placebo. The DNA of the CDR3 is TGTGCCTGGTCACCCCCGGGACACCCGCTTGAGACCCAGTACTTC. Protein product: CAWSPPGHPLETQYF. The full variable domain, with the rest looked up from reference TRBV30 and TRBJ2-5, is SQTIHQWPATLVQPVGSPLSLECTVEGTSNPNLYWYRQAAGRGLQLLFYSVGIGQISSEVPQNLSASRPQDRQFILSSKKLLLSDSGFYLCAWSPPGHPLETQYFGPGTRLLVL.